These 17 T cell receptor beta chains share one sample of origin, sequenced in a study of blood T cell repertoires in COVID-19. Profiled with immunoSEQ multiplex PCR; TCRdb holds only in-frame clones, not every one. The top ten clones hold 10% to 11% of a sample with about 150,000 clones, 70% to 80% of them seen once. Sequencing input: peripheral blood. These receptors came from a man aged 55-75 years who had recovered from COVID-19.

The rearrangement links TRBV10-1 to TRBJ1-5; 7 bases align to TRBD1. Germline lookup yields CDR1 WNHNN and CDR2 SYGVQD (reference sequence). V lost 6 bases and J lost 3; bases outside the gene matches: 8. The length of the CDR3 is 15 residues. CDR3 nucleotides: TGCGCCAGCAGAGACACAGGGGTTCTCAATCAGCCCCAGCATTTT. It codes for CASRDTGVLNQPQHF.

This chain links TRBV23-1 with TRBJ2-5, with D unresolved. TRBV23-1 is assigned to the ORF class and has an uncertain function. V was trimmed by 2 bases and J by 4 bases, leaving 5 bases between them. CDR3 length: 12 amino acids. CDR3 sequence reads: CASSQPSETQYF. DNA for the CDR3: TGCGCCAGCAGTCAACCTTCAGAGACCCAGTACTTC.

The chain uses TRBV19 and TRBJ1-3; D is ambiguous. CDR1 and CDR2 (germline): LNHDA, SQIVND (reference sequence). This CDR3 contains 15 residues. V lost 3 bases to trimming and J lost 2 bases, with 11 bases between them. CDR3 in DNA: TGTGCCAGTAGTATCCAGGAATCCCCTGGAAACACCATATATTTT. Translated, it gives CASSIQESPGNTIYF. The full variable domain, completed using reference TRBV19 and TRBJ1-3, is DGGITQSPKYLFRKEGQNVTLSCEQNLNHDAMYWYRQDPGQGLRLIYYSQIVNDFQKGDIAEGYSVSREKKESFPLTVTSAQKNPTAFYLCASSIQESPGNTIYFGEGSWLTVV.

This clone came up once. This chain joins TRBV6-2 or TRBV6-3 and TRBJ2-3, with D maybe TRBD2 (5 bases). Trimming stripped 4 bases from V and 4 bases from J, with 18 bases between. The CDR3 has 16 amino acids. CDR1 and CDR2 from the germline V gene are MNHEY and SVGEGT. As DNA, the CDR3 is TGTGCCAGCAGTTTAGGCTGGCTAGCCGGCGCAGATACGCAGTATTTT. Its translation: CASSLGWLAGADTQYF.

The chain carries TRBV9 and TRBJ2-3, with D possibly TRBD2 on 6 matching bases. CDR3 length: 15 amino acids. The V end lost 4 bases, the J end lost 2 bases, and 14 bases lay between the germline ends. Germline loops: CDR1 SGDLS, CDR2 YYNGEE. The CDR3 sequence is CASSPRGGTTDTQYF. The CDR3 region has the DNA TGTGCCAGCAGCCCACGAGGCGGGACCACAGATACGCAGTATTTT.

This clone is a singleton in its sample. This sequence joins TRBV7-9 and TRBJ2-7; TRBD2 agrees at 14 bases. Germline V gene data show CDR1 as SEHNR and CDR2 as FQNEAQ (reference sequence). This CDR3 has 16 residues. V shed 0 bases and J 4 bases; nucleotides not matched to a gene: 2. The CDR3 DNA reads as TGTGCCAGCAGCTTAGCCAGGACTAGCGGGGGGTACGAGCAGTACTTC. Translated: CASSLARTSGGYEQYF.

The sample holds a few counts of this clone. The rearrangement joins TRBV21-1 to TRBJ1-4; whether TRBD1, the table's D call, matches the DNA was not checked. TRBV21-1 is marked as a pseudogene. The length of the CDR3 is 17 residues. The CDR3 bases are TGTGCCAGCAGCAGGTTGGACAGGAATGCCCCCGGGGAAAAACTGTTTTTT. Translation gives CASSRLDRNAPGEKLFF.

The chain links TRBV6-1 to TRBJ2-1, with no clear D. Germline CDR1 is MNHNS and CDR2 is SASEGT. V dropped 2 bases and J dropped 0 bases, with 8 bases sitting between them. The CDR3 extends over 15 amino acids. The CDR3 nucleotides are TGTGCCAGCAGTGAACTCAGAAGCTCCTACAATGAGCAGTTCTTC. This translates into CASSELRSSYNEQFF.

V and J are TRBV2 and TRBJ1-5; tentatively, D is TRBD1 (5 bases). Trimming took 7 bases from V and 2 from J, leaving 18 bases between them. Looked up from germline, CDR1 is SNHLY and CDR2 is FYNNEI. The CDR3 totals 16 residues. For the CDR3, the DNA is TGTGCCAGCATCTCAGGCCAGGGTAGAGGCAATCAGCCCCAGCATTTT. Translation gives CASISGQGRGNQPQHF.

Details on this clone: Germline is not matched at one junction end, which may reflect a read error. The V gene is TRBV7-7, the J gene TRBJ2-2; 7 bases line up with TRBD2. The germline gives CDR1 SSHAT, CDR2 FNYEAQ (reference sequence). The CDR3 has 15 residues. CDR3 sequence (DNA): TGTGCTAGCAGCTCCCTGGGGAGGGTCCCCGGGGAGCTGTTTTTT. Protein: CASSSLGRVPGELFF.

The J gene is TRBJ2-1, the V gene TRBV27; 10 positions match TRBD2. With V trimmed by 7 bases and J by 6 bases, 9 bases remained unmatched. The CDR3 sequence is 15 residues long. The germline V gene encodes CDR1 MNHEY and CDR2 SMNVEV (reference sequence). The CDR3 DNA is TGTGCCAGCACCCCCCGGCGGACTAGCGGCAATGAGCAGTTCTTC. Encoded protein: CASTPRRTSGNEQFF.

This clone has more than one count but fewer than ten. The J gene is TRBJ2-7, the V gene TRBV28; no reliable D call. The CDR3 is 12 amino acids. Trimming removed 5 bases at V and 4 bases at J, with 9 bases between. Germline V gene data show CDR1 as MDHEN and CDR2 as SYDVKM. The CDR3 nucleotides read TGTGCCAGCAGTGGTCCCACTTACGAGCAGTACTTC. Encoded protein: CASSGPTYEQYF.

The gene calls are TRBV19 and TRBJ1-6, with D perhaps TRBD1 (5 bases). The CDR3 consists of 14 residues. Between the trimmed V and J ends, which lost 8 bases and 9 bases, there was a span of 17 bases. The germline V gene encodes CDR1 LNHDA and CDR2 SQIVND (reference sequence). CDR3 region: CASRETSQGSPLHF. The CDR3 DNA reads TGTGCCAGTCGGGAGACGAGCCAGGGTTCACCCCTCCACTTT.

The chain carries TRBV5-1 and TRBJ1-4; 10 nucleotides agree with TRBD1. V shed 0 bases and J 8 bases; nucleotides not matched to a gene: 4. Germline V gene sequence: CDR1 SGHRS, CDR2 YFSETQ. There are 15 residues in the CDR3. CDR3 sequence (DNA): TGCGCCAGCAGCTTGGAGGGACAGGGGCACGAAAAACTGTTTTTT. Translation gives CASSLEGQGHEKLFF.

This chain connects TRBV19 to TRBJ2-2, with 10 bases fitting TRBD1. The germline gives CDR1 LNHDA, CDR2 SQIVND (reference sequence). CDR3 length equals 15 residues. Trimming cost V 6 bases and J 4 bases; bases outside gene matches: 5. The CDR3 region is CASRMDRGSTGELFF. DNA of the CDR3: TGTGCCAGTAGGATGGACAGGGGGAGCACCGGGGAGCTGTTTTTT.

This clone has at least ten counts. The chain uses TRBV6-2 or TRBV6-3 and TRBJ1-6, with TRBD1 matching 7 bases. Trimming at V came to 0 bases and at J to 3 bases, leaving 11 bases not matched to a gene. The CDR3 loop spans 19 amino acids. The germline V gene has CDR1 MNHEY and CDR2 SVGEGT. The CDR3 region has the DNA TGTGCCAGCAGTTACTCCTTGGGACAGCCCTCCGGCTATAATTCACCCCTCCACTTT. This sequence encodes CASSYSLGQPSGYNSPLHF.

The chain joins TRBV7-2 to TRBJ2-1, with 8 bases lining up with TRBD1. V dropped 5 bases and J dropped 7; count of bases not matched to a gene: 4. Germline V gene sequence: CDR1 SGHTA, CDR2 FQGNSA. CDR3 length: 13 amino acids. This chain's CDR3 is CASSPDRGNEQFF. For the CDR3, the DNA is TGTGCCAGCAGCCCCGACAGGGGAAATGAGCAGTTCTTC.